These 17 T cell receptor beta chains were all obtained from the same sample, sequenced in a study of OX40 agonist ivuxolimab in advanced cancers. Assay used: immunoSEQ multiplex PCR; TCRdb lists only in-frame clones, some missing. This table has about 59,000 clones, 85% to 90% appearing once. Source: CD4+ or CD8+ T cells sorted from blood, taken in a trial of the OX40 agonist ivuxolimab. The receptors come from an adult with an advanced solid tumor such as melanoma, head and neck, liver or kidney cancer.

The CDR3 loop is CASSDKQIRDAQTYEQYF. The CDR3 DNA reads as TGTGCCAGCAGTGACAAACAAATCCGGGACGCTCAGACCTACGAGCAGTACTTC. V is TRBV6-4 and J is TRBJ2-7; D is possibly TRBD1 or TRBD2 (5 bases each). Germline lookup yields CDR1 MRHNA and CDR2 SNTAGT. The CDR3 extends over 18 amino acids. With 2 bases removed from V and 2 bases from J, the gap between germline ends came to 22 bases.

V usage is TRBV7-7 and J usage is TRBJ2-1; no firm D call. Trimming removed 5 bases at V and 5 bases at J, with 13 bases between. Germline V gene data show CDR1 as SSHAT and CDR2 as FNYEAQ (reference sequence). This CDR3 contains 14 residues. In nucleotides, the CDR3 is TGTGCCAGCAGCCCGGGTAGGCTAAACAATGAGCAGTTCTTC. Translating it yields CASSPGRLNNEQFF.

The chain has TRBV11-2 and TRBJ1-4; a possible D gene is TRBD1 (6 bases). CDR3 length: 16 residues. CDR1 is SGHAT and CDR2 is FQNNGV in the germline V gene. V shed 5 bases and J shed 4 bases, with 17 bases lying between them. The CDR3: CASSALRGPGNEKLFF. The DNA of the CDR3 is TGTGCCAGCAGCGCTTTGCGGGGGCCGGGTAATGAAAAACTGTTTTTT.

This chain joins TRBV6-1 and TRBJ2-4, with D perhaps matching TRBD2 (5 bases). CDR3 length: 14 residues. The V gene's germline CDR1 is MNHNS and CDR2 SASEGT. The V and J ends lost 4 bases and 2 bases respectively, with 9 bases between them. CDR3 amino acids: CASSGGPSKNIQYF. The CDR3 DNA reads TGTGCCAGCAGTGGAGGGCCCTCCAAAAACATTCAGTACTTC.

V is TRBV11-2 and J is TRBJ1-1; D gene ambiguous. Germline CDR1 reads SGHAT; CDR2 reads FQNNGV. The V end lost 1 base, the J end lost 4 bases, and 7 bases lay between the germline ends. CDR3 length equals 13 residues. The DNA for the CDR3 is TGTGCCAGCAGCTTAGCTTTCGGCACTGAAGCTTTCTTT. It encodes CASSLAFGTEAFF. Together with reference TRBV11-2 and TRBJ1-1, the CDR3 gives the full variable domain: EAGVAQSPRYKIIEKRQSVAFWCNPISGHATLYWYQQILGQGPKLLIQFQNNGVVDDSQLPKDRFSAERLKGVDSTLKIQPAKLEDSAVYLCASSLAFGTEAFFGQGTRLTVV.

The gene calls are TRBV12-5 and TRBJ1-4; a possible D gene is TRBD1 (5 bases). V was pared by 0 bases and J by 6 bases, with 23 bases between. Per germline, CDR1 LGHNT and CDR2 FRNRAP. The CDR3 consists of 19 residues. CDR3 coding DNA: TGTGCTAGTGGTTTGGTACTGGGGATGACAGACGATGCAGATGAAAAACTGTTTTTT. This gives the protein CASGLVLGMTDDADEKLFF.

The sample holds one count of this clone. This chain's CDR3 is CSAPRTSEAFF. CDR3 nucleotide sequence: TGCAGTGCCCCGAGGACCTCTGAAGCTTTCTTT. The chain couples TRBV20-1 to TRBJ1-1; D unresolved. The V gene lost 6 bases and the J gene lost 6 bases, with 11 bases spanning the gap. Per germline, CDR1 DFQATT and CDR2 SNEGSKA (reference sequence). The CDR3 has 11 residues.

The chain carries TRBV5-1 and TRBJ2-3; 10 nucleotides match TRBD2. Looked up from germline, CDR1 is SGHRS and CDR2 is YFSETQ. The CDR3 is 15 residues long. V lost 3 bases to trimming and J lost 1 base; unmatched junction nucleotides: 2. In DNA, the CDR3 is TGCGCCAGCAGCTCCAGCGGGAGGGGCACAGATACGCAGTATTTT. This codes for CASSSSGRGTDTQYF.

V gene TRBV9 combines with J gene TRBJ2-7, with D unclear. Germline CDR1 is SGDLS and CDR2 is YYNGEE. This CDR3 contains 14 residues. The V end was cut by 2 bases, the J end by 0 bases, with 9 bases between. DNA of the CDR3: TGTGCCAGCAGCGTTCGCACCGACTCCTACGAGCAGTACTTC. Its protein product is CASSVRTDSYEQYF.

The chain recombines TRBV7-9 with TRBJ2-5; D possibly corresponds to TRBD1 (5 bases). This CDR3 has 14 amino acids. V was shortened by 2 bases and J by 5 bases, with 12 bases between the two germline ends. The germline V gene has CDR1 SEHNR and CDR2 FQNEAQ (reference sequence). The CDR3 DNA is TGTGCCAGCAGCTTACAGGGCAGGAAGGAGACCCAGTACTTC. It translates to CASSLQGRKETQYF.

This clone was counted a single time. The CDR3 is CASSPGFSYNEQFF. The CDR3 coding sequence is TGTGCCAGTAGTCCGGGCTTCTCCTACAATGAGCAGTTCTTC. V is TRBV19 and J is TRBJ2-1; D is undetermined. CDR1 LNHDA and CDR2 SQIVND come from the germline V gene (reference sequence). The CDR3 runs to 14 residues. V was clipped by 5 bases and J by 0 bases, with 8 bases between them.

The V gene is TRBV5-1, the J gene TRBJ2-4, with D uncertain. V was shortened by 0 bases and J by 13 bases, with 23 bases between the two germline ends. This CDR3 has 16 amino acids. Germline loops: CDR1 SGHRS, CDR2 YFSETQ. In nucleotides, the CDR3 is TGCGCCAGCAGCTTGGCGTCCTTATTTCTGGATACTATACAGTACTTC. Translation: CASSLASLFLDTIQYF.

This clone was detected a few times. The V and J genes are TRBV5-1 and TRBJ1-2, with 7 bases fitting TRBD1. With V trimmed by 4 bases and J by 7 bases, 7 bases remained unmatched. The CDR3 covers 13 residues. Germline V gives CDR1 SGHRS, CDR2 YFSETQ. The CDR3 DNA reads as TGCGCCAGCAGCCTTACAGGGGAACGTGGCTACACCTTC. The encoded protein is CASSLTGERGYTF.

This rearrangement joins TRBV10-3 to TRBJ1-4; D remains ambiguous. Germline V gene lookup returns CDR1 ENHRY and CDR2 SYGVKD. Trimming shortened V by 4 bases and J by 0 bases, and 6 bases separated the two germline ends. The CDR3 runs 14 residues. For the CDR3, the DNA is TGTGCCATCAGTGCGGCAGCAACTAATGAAAAACTGTTTTTT. This codes for CAISAAATNEKLFF.

The chain joins TRBV28 to TRBJ2-2; TRBD2 matches at 9 bases. The CDR3 sequence is 16 residues long. The junction had 6 bases not matched to a gene; V was cut back by 3 bases and J by 4 bases. Germline assignment: CDR1 MDHEN and CDR2 SYDVKM. CDR3 nucleotide sequence: TGTGCCAGCAGTTTCGAGACTAGCGGTTTCACCGGGGAGCTGTTTTTT. Amino acid sequence: CASSFETSGFTGELFF.

The chain couples TRBV5-6 to TRBJ1-1, with 8 bases identical to TRBD1. With V trimmed by 4 bases and J by 6 bases, 2 bases remained unmatched. Germline V lookup: CDR1 SGHDT, CDR2 YYEEEE. This CDR3 contains 12 residues. The CDR3 DNA is TGTGCCAGCAGCCCGGACAGGGCTGAAGCTTTCTTT. Protein product: CASSPDRAEAFF.

This chain joins TRBV7-2 and TRBJ2-7; D call uncertain. The V end was cut by 2 bases, the J end by 2 bases, with 7 bases between. The CDR3 loop spans 13 amino acids. Germline values: CDR1 SGHTA, CDR2 FQGNSA. The CDR3 spells CASSLNKPYEQYF. The CDR3 DNA reads TGTGCCAGCAGCTTAAACAAGCCCTACGAGCAGTACTTC. Full variable domain (remainder filled in from reference TRBV7-2 and TRBJ2-7): GAGVSQSPSNKVTEKGKDVELRCDPISGHTALYWYRQSLGQGLEFLIYFQGNSAPDKSGLPSDRFSAERTGGSVSTLTIQRTQQEDSAVYLCASSLNKPYEQYFGPGTRLTVT.